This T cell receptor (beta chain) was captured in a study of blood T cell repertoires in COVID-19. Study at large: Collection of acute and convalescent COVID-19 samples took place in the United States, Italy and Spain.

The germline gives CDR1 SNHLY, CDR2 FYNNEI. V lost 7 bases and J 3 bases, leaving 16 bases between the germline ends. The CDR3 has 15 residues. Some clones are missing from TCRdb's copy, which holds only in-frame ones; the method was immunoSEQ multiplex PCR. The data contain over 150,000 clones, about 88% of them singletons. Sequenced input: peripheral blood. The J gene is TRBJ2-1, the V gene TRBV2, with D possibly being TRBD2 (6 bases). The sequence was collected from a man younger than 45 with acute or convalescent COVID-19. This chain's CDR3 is CASTFGGLDYNEQFF. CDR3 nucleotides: TGTGCCAGCACCTTCGGGGGACTGGACTACAATGAGCAGTTCTTC.